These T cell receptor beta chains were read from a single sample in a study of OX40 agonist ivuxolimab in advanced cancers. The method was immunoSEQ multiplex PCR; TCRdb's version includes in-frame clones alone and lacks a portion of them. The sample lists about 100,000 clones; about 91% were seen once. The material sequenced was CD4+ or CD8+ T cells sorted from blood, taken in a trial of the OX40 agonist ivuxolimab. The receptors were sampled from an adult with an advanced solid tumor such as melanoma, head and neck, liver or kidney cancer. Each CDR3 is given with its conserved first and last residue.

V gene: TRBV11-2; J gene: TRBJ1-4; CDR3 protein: CASSLGASRGGDEKLFF
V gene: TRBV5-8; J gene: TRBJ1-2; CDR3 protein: CASSRDRVDGYTF
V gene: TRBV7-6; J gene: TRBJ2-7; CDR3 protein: CASSLETARLACEQYF
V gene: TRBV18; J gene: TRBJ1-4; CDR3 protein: CASSPPGSYNEKLFF
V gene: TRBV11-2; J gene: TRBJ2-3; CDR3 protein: CASSLFWGTDTQYF
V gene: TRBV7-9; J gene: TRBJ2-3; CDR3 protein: CASSLVGVWKSTDTQYF
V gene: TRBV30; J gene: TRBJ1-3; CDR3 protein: CAWSVRMSRVTGNTIYF
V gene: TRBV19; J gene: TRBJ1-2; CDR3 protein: CASSIDLGTGGYTF
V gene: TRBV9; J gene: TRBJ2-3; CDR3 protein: CASSAPSANGAQYF
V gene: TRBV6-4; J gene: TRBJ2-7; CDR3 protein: CASSEAQNPYEQYF
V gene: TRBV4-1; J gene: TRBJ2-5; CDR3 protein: CASSQGASGSVWMGETQYF
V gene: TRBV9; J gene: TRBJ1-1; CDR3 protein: CASSVGVTNTEAFF
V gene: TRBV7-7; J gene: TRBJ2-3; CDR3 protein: CASSASLAGVSDTQYF
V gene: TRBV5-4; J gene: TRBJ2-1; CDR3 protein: CASSGGRAYNEQFF
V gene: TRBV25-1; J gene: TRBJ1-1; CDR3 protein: CASSEPGQSEAFF
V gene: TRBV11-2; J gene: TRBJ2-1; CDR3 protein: CASSPRPGDYNEQFF
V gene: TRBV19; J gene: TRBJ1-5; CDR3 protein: CASSRPRTGVQPQHF
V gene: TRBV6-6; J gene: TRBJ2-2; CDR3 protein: CASQQGVPSTGELFF
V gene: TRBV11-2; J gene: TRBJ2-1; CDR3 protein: CASSPQSSSYNEQFF
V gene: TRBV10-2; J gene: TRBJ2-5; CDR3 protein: CASRSGLAGRETQYF
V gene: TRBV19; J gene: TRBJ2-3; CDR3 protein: CASSIERLAGITDTQYF
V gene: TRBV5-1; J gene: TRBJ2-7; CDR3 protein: CASSTTGSWSYEQYF
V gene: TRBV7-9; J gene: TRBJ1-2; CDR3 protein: CASSLSRVGGYTF
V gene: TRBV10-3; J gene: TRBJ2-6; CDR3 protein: CAISAGQGFGSGANVLTF
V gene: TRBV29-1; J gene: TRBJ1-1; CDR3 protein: CSATVNTEAFF
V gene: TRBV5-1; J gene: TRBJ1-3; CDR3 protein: CASRSGAFSGNTIYF
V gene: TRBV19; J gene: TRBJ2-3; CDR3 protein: CASSIYGPTDTQYF
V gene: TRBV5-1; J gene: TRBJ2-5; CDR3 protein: CASRNLAGGQETQYF
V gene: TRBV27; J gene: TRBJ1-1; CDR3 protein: CASSFRQGGGPFF
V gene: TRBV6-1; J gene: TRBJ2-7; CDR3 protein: CASSLLAGKGEQYF
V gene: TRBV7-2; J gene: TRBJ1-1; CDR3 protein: CASSLALTNTEAFF
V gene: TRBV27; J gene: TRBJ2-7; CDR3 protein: CASSWDYSYEQYF
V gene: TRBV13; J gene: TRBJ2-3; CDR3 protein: CASSPGSTDTQYF
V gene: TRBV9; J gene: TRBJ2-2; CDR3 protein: CASSSPGHGTGELFF
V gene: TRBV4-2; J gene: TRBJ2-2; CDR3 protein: CASSQDLGGGIRTGELFF
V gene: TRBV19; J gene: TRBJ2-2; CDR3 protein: CASNAGLNTGELFF
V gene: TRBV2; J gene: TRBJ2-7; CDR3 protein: CATQTSGVYEQYF
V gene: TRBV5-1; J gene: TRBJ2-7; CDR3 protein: CASSRRTGSYEQYF
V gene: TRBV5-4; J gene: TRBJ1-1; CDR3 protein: CASSSFGNTEAFF
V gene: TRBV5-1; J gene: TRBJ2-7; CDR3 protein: CASSSGPGREQYF
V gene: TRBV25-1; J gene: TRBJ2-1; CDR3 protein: CASSGTSGRGNEQFF
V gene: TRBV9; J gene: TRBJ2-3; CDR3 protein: CASSVDPGASLADTQYF
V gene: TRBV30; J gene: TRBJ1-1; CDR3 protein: CAWSVRGWYEAFF
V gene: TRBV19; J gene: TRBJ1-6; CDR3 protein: CASSIWTGQSSPLHF
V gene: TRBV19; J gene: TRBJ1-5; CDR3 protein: CASSPEGGYNQPQHF
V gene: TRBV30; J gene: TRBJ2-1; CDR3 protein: CASPRGPEQFF
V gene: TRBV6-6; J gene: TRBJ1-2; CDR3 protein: CASSYPGQGNGYTF
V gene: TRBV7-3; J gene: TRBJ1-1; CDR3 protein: CASSLTGMNTEAFF